These 11 T cell receptor beta chains share one sample of origin, sequenced in a study of cytomegalovirus exposure and HLA in healthy donors (dated by TCRdb to between 2016 and 2019). Library generation was performed with the immunoSEQ multiplex PCR assay. A mixture of 60 forward primers for TCR Vbeta segments and 13 reverse primers for TCR Jbeta segments was used in the multiplex PCR. Drawn from immuneACCESS, this table holds only the in-frame rearrangements with V and J called that TCRdb kept. Clones are partly lost; checked studies trace under half to an unresolved V gene and leave the rest unexplained. Recorded for this sample are about 120,000 clones; roughly 82% of them occurred a single time. The ten biggest clones cover around 5.8% of the sample. The sequenced sample was PBMCs. These receptors all come from a man aged 18-30 years in good health and CMV-seropositive.

This chain joins TRBV2 and TRBJ1-1; the D gene is possibly TRBD1 (5 bases). This CDR3 is built from 14 residues. In germline, CDR1 is SNHLY, CDR2 FYNNEI. Trimming took 2 bases from V and 3 from J, leaving 10 bases between them. Here the CDR3 reads CASSEKGRHTEAFF. In DNA form, the CDR3 reads TGTGCCAGCAGTGAAAAGGGGCGTCACACTGAAGCTTTCTTT.

The rearrangement joins TRBV5-1 to TRBJ2-5; 8 nucleotides match TRBD1. The DNA end lines up better with TRBJ2-7; the J call may be wrong. The germline V gene has CDR1 SGHRS and CDR2 YFSETQ. The CDR3 sequence is 15 residues long. The CDR3 nucleotides read TGCGCCAGCAGCTCCTCAGGGGGCAGCTCCTACGAGCAGTACTTC. It codes for CASSSSGGSSYEQYF.

In this sample, this clone turned up once. This rearrangement joins TRBV30 to TRBJ2-7; 7 positions agree with TRBD1. Germline V gives CDR1 GTSNPN, CDR2 SVGIG (reference sequence). V dropped 0 bases and J dropped 5; count of bases not matched to a gene: 4. The CDR3 totals 13 residues. The CDR3 reads CAWSVGGVHEQYF. CDR3 DNA: TGTGCCTGGAGTGTAGGGGGCGTACACGAGCAGTACTTC.

The sample holds one count of this clone. V is TRBV5-1 and J is TRBJ2-3, with 8 bases matching TRBD1. The germline V gene encodes CDR1 SGHRS and CDR2 YFSETQ. With 5 bases clipped from V and 2 bases from J, the junction kept 10 bases outside the gene matches. The CDR3 covers 16 residues. CDR3 bases: TGCGCCAGCAGTGTCCCGGCAGGGGGCTCCACAGATACGCAGTATTTT. This gives the protein CASSVPAGGSTDTQYF. Combining the CDR3 with reference TRBV5-1 and TRBJ2-3 gives the whole variable domain KAGVTQTPRYLIKTRGQQVTLSCSPISGHRSVSWYQQTPGQGLQFLFEYFSETQRNKGNFPGRFSGRQFSNSRSEMNVSTLELGDSALYLCASSVPAGGSTDTQYFGPGTRLTVL.

V and J are TRBV27 and TRBJ1-2, with 9 bases identical to TRBD1. This CDR3 is built from 15 residues. With 3 bases clipped from V and 8 bases from J, the junction kept 10 bases outside the gene matches. Per germline, CDR1 MNHEY and CDR2 SMNVEV (reference sequence). CDR3 nucleotides: TGTGCCAGCAGTTTTTTCGCGGGACAGGGTGGCGGCTACACCTTC. Protein product: CASSFFAGQGGGYTF.

This clone was recorded a few times. The chain carries TRBV11-2 and TRBJ2-1; TRBD1 matches 7 bases. From germline, CDR1 is SGHAT and CDR2 FQNNGV. Trimming at V came to 2 bases and at J to 4 bases, leaving 5 bases not matched to a gene. The CDR3 spans 15 residues. CDR3 bases: TGTGCCAGCAGCTTACTCCGGGACAGTTACAATGAGCAGTTCTTC. This sequence encodes CASSLLRDSYNEQFF.

This chain joins TRBV5-6 and TRBJ2-4; D possibly corresponds to TRBD1 (5 bases). The CDR3 spans 16 residues. Deletions cut 4 bases from V and 1 base from J, with 15 bases between. The germline V gene has CDR1 SGHDT and CDR2 YYEEEE. The CDR3 coding sequence is TGTGCCAGCAGCACACCATGGGCAGGGGCCAAAAACATTCAGTACTTC. Protein sequence: CASSTPWAGAKNIQYF.

The V and J genes are TRBV9 and TRBJ2-1; no clear D. Per the germline V gene, CDR1 is SGDLS and CDR2 is YYNGEE. With 0 bases removed from V and 0 bases from J, the gap between germline ends came to 7 bases. CDR3 length: 15 residues. The chain's CDR3 is CASSVGQNSYNEQFF. The CDR3 DNA reads TGTGCCAGCAGCGTAGGTCAGAACTCCTACAATGAGCAGTTCTTC.

This chain uses TRBV7-9 with TRBJ1-4, with 8 bases aligning to TRBD1. After removal of 5 bases from V and 7 bases from J, the junction contained 9 bases not matched to a gene. Germline V gene lookup returns CDR1 SEHNR and CDR2 FQNEAQ (reference sequence). There are 15 residues in the CDR3. CDR3 DNA sequence: TGTGCCAGCAGCACGGACAGGGCGAAGGGTGAAAAACTGTTTTTT. Translated: CASSTDRAKGEKLFF.

The rearrangement links TRBV7-9 to TRBJ2-7, with D possibly TRBD1 on 5 matching bases. The CDR3 loop spans 17 amino acids. Germline V CDR1 and CDR2: SEHNR, FQNEAQ (reference sequence). Between the trimmed V and J ends, which lost 8 bases and 1 base, there was a span of 24 bases. The CDR3, as DNA: TGTGCCAGCTCCCTAAGAGGCAGACAGCTAGATTCCTACGAGCAGTACTTC. Its protein is CASSLRGRQLDSYEQYF. The entire variable domain, with the rest obtained from reference TRBV7-9 and TRBJ2-7, is as follows: DTGVSQNPRHKITKRGQNVTFRCDPISEHNRLYWYRQTLGQGPEFLTYFQNEAQLEKSRLLSDRFSAERPKGSFSTLEIQRTEQGDSAMYLCASSLRGRQLDSYEQYFGPGTRLTVT.

Only a few counts were recorded for this clone. J is TRBJ1-1 and V is TRBV27; D is unclear. The CDR3 sequence is 15 residues long. Trimming left V 1 base short and J 1 base short, with 10 bases between. CDR1 and CDR2 from the germline V gene are MNHEY and SMNVEV (reference sequence). CDR3 in amino acids: CASSLFGPGNTEAFF. For the CDR3, the DNA is TGTGCCAGCAGTTTATTTGGTCCCGGGAACACTGAAGCTTTCTTT.